These T cell receptor beta chains were read from a single sample in a study of shared clonotypes between healthy human individuals. The method was immunoSEQ multiplex PCR; TCRdb's version includes in-frame clones alone and lacks a portion of them. The table has 450,000 to 600,000 clones, around 79% seen once. The sample taken for sequencing was PBMCs. The receptor set was obtained from a woman aged 35 to 49 in good health. Some clones in this sample may be carry-over from other donors' samples. CDR3s include the opening cysteine and the closing phenylalanine or tryptophan. The order of the fields is D gene, J gene, clone size, V gene, CDR3 DNA, CDR3 protein. A D gene is named only where the DNA matches it firmly. Clone sizes are given selectively: once, few, many, or a class where the clone is expanded.

NA TRBJ1-5 NA TRBV6-5 TGTGCCAGCAGTTACTGGGGTTCTAGTACCCAGCCCCAGCATTTC CASSYWGSSTQPQHF
NA TRBJ2-7 NA TRBV5-1 TGCGCCAGCAGCTTGGGGACAGACTCCTACGAGCAGTACTTC CASSLGTDSYEQYF
TRBD1 TRBJ1-5 NA TRBV29-1 TGCAGCGTTGTACAGGGGAGCAATCAGCCCCAGCATTTT CSVVQGSNQPQHF
NA TRBJ1-1 many TRBV5-1 TGCGCCAGCAGCTTGTGGGGTGCCAACAGGCCTTTCTTT CASSLWGANRPFF
NA TRBJ1-2 NA TRBV30 TGTGCCTGGAGTGTACGATCATATGGCTACACCTTC CAWSVRSYGYTF
TRBD2 TRBJ2-3 NA TRBV27 TGTGCCAGCAGTTTCCTAGCGGGAGGAGTATACACAGATACGCAGTATTTT CASSFLAGGVYTDTQYF
NA TRBJ2-7 NA TRBV11-2 TGTGCCAGCAGCCCACGGGCCGGAAGCTCCTACGAGCAGTACTTC CASSPRAGSSYEQYF
NA TRBJ2-2 few TRBV6-6 TGTGCCAGCGTCCGAGGTCTTCCCGGGGAGCTGTTTTTT CASVRGLPGELFF
NA TRBJ2-7 NA TRBV28 TGTGCCAGCAGGCGGACCCCGAGCTCCTACGAGCAGTACTTC CASRRTPSSYEQYF
TRBD1 TRBJ1-1 few TRBV19 TGTGCCAGTAGTAGACAGGGAATGAACACTGAAGCTTTCTTT CASSRQGMNTEAFF
TRBD1 TRBJ1-2 NA TRBV15 TGTGCCACCAGCAGAGATTTGGGGACAGGGGACGGCTACACCTTC CATSRDLGTGDGYTF
TRBD2 TRBJ2-3 NA TRBV30 TGTGCCTGGGGTTCGGGGAGGGCAGATACGCAGTATTTT CAWGSGRADTQYF
NA TRBJ2-1 NA TRBV29-1 TGCAGCGTTGAGCCTAGCAGCTACAATGAGCAGTTCTTC CSVEPSSYNEQFF
TRBD1 TRBJ2-7 NA TRBV5-6 TGTGCCAGCAGCAGCCCGGGACAGGGGTACGAGCAGTACTTC CASSSPGQGYEQYF
TRBD2 TRBJ2-1 few TRBV6-5 TGTGCCAGCAGGACTAGCGGGAGGGCCTACAATGAGCAGTTCTTC CASRTSGRAYNEQFF